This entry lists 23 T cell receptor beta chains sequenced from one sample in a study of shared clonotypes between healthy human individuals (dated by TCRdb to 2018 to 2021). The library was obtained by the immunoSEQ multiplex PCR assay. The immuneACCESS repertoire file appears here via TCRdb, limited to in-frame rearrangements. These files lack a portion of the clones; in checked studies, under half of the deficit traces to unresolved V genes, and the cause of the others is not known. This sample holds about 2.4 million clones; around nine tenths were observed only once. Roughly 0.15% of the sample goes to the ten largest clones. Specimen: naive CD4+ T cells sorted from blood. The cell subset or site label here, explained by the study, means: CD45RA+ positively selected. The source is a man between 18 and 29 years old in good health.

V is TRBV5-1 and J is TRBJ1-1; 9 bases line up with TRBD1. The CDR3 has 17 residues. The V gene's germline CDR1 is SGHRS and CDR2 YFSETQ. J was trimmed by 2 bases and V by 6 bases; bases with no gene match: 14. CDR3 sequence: CASTNSGTGFFNTEAFF. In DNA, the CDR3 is TGCGCCAGCACGAACTCCGGGACAGGGTTTTTCAACACTGAAGCTTTCTTT.

CDR3 residues: CASSSLNIQYF. For the CDR3, the DNA is TGTGCCAGCAGCTCTCTAAACATTCAGTACTTC. The chain uses TRBV7-9 and TRBJ2-4; D is unclear. Between the trimmed V and J ends, which lost 4 bases and 6 bases, there was a span of 4 bases. Germline-derived CDR1 and CDR2 are SEHNR and FQNEAQ (reference sequence). The CDR3 is 11 residues long.

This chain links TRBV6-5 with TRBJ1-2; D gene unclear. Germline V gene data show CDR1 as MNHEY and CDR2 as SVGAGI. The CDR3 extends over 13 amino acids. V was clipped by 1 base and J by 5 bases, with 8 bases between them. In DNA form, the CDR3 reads TGTGCCAGCAGTTACTGGGCAGATTATGGCTACACCTTC. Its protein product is CASSYWADYGYTF.

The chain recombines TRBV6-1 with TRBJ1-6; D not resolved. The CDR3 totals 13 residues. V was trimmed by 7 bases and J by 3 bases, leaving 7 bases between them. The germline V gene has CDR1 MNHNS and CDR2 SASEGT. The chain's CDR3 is CASMSFYNSPLHF. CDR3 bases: TGTGCCAGCATGAGCTTCTATAATTCACCCCTCCACTTT.

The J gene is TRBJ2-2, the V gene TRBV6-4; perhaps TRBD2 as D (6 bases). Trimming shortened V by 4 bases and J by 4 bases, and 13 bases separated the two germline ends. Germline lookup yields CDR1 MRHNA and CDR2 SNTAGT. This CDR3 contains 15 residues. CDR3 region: CASSVGAGPTGELFF. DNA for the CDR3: TGTGCCAGCAGTGTAGGAGCGGGTCCCACCGGGGAGCTGTTTTTT.

The CDR3 loop is CASSYRTGRLSGNTIYF. DNA of the CDR3: TGTGCCAGCAGCTATAGGACAGGGAGACTCTCTGGAAACACCATATATTTT. The V call is TRBV5-4, the J call TRBJ1-3; TRBD1 matches 8 bases. With 3 bases clipped from V and 0 bases from J, the junction kept 8 bases outside the gene matches. Germline values: CDR1 SGHNT, CDR2 YYREEE (reference sequence). This CDR3 contains 17 residues. Full variable domain (rest looked up from reference TRBV5-4 and TRBJ1-3): ETGVTQSPTHLIKTRGQQVTLRCSSQSGHNTVSWYQQALGQGPQFIFQYYREEENGRGNFPPRFSGLQFPNYSSELNVNALELDDSALYLCASSYRTGRLSGNTIYFGEGSWLTVV.

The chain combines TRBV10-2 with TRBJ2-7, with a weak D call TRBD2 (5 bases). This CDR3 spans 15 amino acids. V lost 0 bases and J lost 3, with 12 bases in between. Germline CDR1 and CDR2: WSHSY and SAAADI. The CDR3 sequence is CASSESRGMGYEQYF. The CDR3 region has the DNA TGCGCCAGCAGTGAGTCCCGGGGAATGGGCTACGAGCAGTACTTC.

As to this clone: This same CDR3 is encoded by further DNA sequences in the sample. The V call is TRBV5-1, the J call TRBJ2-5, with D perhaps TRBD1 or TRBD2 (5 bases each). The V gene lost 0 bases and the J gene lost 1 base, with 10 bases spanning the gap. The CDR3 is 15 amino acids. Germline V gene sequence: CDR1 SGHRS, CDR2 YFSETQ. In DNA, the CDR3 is TGCGCCAGCAGCTTGGAGGGACGACTCCAAGAGACCCAGTACTTC. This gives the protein CASSLEGRLQETQYF.

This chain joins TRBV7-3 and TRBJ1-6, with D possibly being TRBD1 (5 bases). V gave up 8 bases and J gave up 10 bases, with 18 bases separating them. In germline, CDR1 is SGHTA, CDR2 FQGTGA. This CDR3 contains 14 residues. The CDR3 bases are TGTGCCAGCGCCCGAGGAGGGGACGGATCACCCCTCCACTTT. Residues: CASARGGDGSPLHF.

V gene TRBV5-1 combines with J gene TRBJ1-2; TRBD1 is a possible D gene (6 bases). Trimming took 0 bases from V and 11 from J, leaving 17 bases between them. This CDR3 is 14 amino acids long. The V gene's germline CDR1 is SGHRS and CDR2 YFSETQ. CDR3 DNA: TGCGCCAGCAGCTTGGCACAGGGTGCCCTTTTATACACCTTC. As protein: CASSLAQGALLYTF. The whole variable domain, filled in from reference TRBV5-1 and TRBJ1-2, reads KAGVTQTPRYLIKTRGQQVTLSCSPISGHRSVSWYQQTPGQGLQFLFEYFSETQRNKGNFPGRFSGRQFSNSRSEMNVSTLELGDSALYLCASSLAQGALLYTFGSGTRLTVV.

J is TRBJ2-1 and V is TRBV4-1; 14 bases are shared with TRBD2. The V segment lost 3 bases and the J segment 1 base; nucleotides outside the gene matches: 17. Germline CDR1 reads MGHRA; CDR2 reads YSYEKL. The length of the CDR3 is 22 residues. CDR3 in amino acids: CASSQGGLAGAFAGRSYNEQFF. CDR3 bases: TGCGCCAGCAGCCAGGGGGGACTAGCGGGAGCATTTGCGGGAAGGTCCTACAATGAGCAGTTCTTC.

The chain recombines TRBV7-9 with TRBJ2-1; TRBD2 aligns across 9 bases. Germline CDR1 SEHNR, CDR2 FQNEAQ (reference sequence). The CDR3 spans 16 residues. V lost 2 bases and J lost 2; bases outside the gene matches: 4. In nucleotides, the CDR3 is TGTGCCAGCAGCTTAATAGCGGGAGCACCCTACAATGAGCAGTTCTTC. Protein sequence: CASSLIAGAPYNEQFF.

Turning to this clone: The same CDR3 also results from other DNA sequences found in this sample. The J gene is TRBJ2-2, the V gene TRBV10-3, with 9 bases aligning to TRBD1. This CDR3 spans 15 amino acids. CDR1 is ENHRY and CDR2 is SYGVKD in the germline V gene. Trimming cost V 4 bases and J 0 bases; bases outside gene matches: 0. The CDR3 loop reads CAISGTGANTGELFF. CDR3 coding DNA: TGTGCCATCAGTGGGACAGGGGCGAACACCGGGGAGCTGTTTTTT.

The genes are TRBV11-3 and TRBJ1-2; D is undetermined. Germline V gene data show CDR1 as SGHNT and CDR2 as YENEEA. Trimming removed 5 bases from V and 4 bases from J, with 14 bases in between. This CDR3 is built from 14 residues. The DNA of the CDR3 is TGTGCCAGCAGCCTCGGCCAGACCCTCTATGGCTACACCTTC. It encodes CASSLGQTLYGYTF.

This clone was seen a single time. In DNA form, the CDR3 reads TGTGCCAGCAGCTTAAGGCAGTCAGGCTCCTACAATGAGCAGTTCTTC. Translating it yields CASSLRQSGSYNEQFF. The chain links TRBV7-9 to TRBJ2-1; no clear D gene. Germline lookup yields CDR1 SEHNR and CDR2 FQNEAQ (reference sequence). V dropped 2 bases and J dropped 0 bases, with 11 bases sitting between them. The CDR3 consists of 16 residues.

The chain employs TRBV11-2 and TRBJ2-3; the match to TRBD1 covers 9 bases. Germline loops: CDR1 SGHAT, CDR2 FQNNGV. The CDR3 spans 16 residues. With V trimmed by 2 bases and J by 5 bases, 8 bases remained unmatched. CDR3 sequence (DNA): TGTGCCAGCAGCTTATGGGGGACAGGGAGGGGAGATACGCAGTATTTT. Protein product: CASSLWGTGRGDTQYF. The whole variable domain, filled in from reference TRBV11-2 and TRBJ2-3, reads EAGVAQSPRYKIIEKRQSVAFWCNPISGHATLYWYQQILGQGPKLLIQFQNNGVVDDSQLPKDRFSAERLKGVDSTLKIQPAKLEDSAVYLCASSLWGTGRGDTQYFGPGTRLTVL.

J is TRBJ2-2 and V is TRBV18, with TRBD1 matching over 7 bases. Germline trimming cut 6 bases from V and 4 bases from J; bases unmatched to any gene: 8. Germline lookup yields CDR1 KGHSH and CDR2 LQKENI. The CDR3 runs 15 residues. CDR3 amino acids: CASSEQGSSTGELFF. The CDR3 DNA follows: TGTGCCAGCTCGGAACAGGGGTCGTCCACCGGGGAGCTGTTTTTT.

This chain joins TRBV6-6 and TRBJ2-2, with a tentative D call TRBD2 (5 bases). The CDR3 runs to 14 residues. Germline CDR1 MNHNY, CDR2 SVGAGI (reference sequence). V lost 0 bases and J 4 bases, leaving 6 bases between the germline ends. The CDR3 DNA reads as TGTGCCAGCAGTTACTCGAGGGTCACCGGGGAGCTGTTTTTT. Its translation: CASSYSRVTGELFF.

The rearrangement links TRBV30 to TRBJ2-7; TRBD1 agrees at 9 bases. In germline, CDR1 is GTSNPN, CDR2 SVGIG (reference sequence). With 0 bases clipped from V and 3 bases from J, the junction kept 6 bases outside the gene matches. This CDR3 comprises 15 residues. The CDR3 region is CAWSVYPGQGYEQYF. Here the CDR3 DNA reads TGTGCCTGGAGTGTCTATCCGGGACAGGGCTACGAGCAGTACTTC.

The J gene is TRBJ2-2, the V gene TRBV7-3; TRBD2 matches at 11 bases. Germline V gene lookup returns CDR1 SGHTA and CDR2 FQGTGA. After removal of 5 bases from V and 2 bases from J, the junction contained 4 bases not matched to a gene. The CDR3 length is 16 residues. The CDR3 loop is CASSPRLAGNTGELFF. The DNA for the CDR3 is TGTGCCAGCAGCCCCCGACTAGCGGGAAACACCGGGGAGCTGTTTTTT. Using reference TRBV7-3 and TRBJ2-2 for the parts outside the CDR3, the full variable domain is GAGVSQTPSNKVTEKGKYVELRCDPISGHTALYWYRQSLGQGPEFLIYFQGTGAADDSGLPNDRFFAVRPEGSVSTLKIQRTERGDSAVYLCASSPRLAGNTGELFFGEGSRLTVL.

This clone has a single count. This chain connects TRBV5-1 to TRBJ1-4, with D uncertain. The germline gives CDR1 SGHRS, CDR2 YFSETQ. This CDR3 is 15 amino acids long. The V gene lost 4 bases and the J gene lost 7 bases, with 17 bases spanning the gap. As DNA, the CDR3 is TGCGCCAGCAGCACAAATAGTCGGGGTGGTGAAAAACTGTTTTTT. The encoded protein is CASSTNSRGGEKLFF.

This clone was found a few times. The chain's CDR3 is CASTTLPGQNLYGYTF. The CDR3 coding sequence is TGTGCCAGCACGACCCTCCCAGGACAGAACCTCTATGGCTACACCTTC. V and J are TRBV28 and TRBJ1-2, with D perhaps matching TRBD1 (6 bases). The CDR3 contains 16 residues. Between the trimmed V and J ends, which lost 7 bases and 4 bases, there was a span of 22 bases. Germline assignment: CDR1 MDHEN and CDR2 SYDVKM.

The CDR3: CASSEEAASDTQYF. CDR3 DNA sequence: TGTGCCAGCAGTGAAGAGGCAGCTAGCGATACGCAGTATTTT. The chain combines TRBV6-1 with TRBJ2-3; perhaps TRBD2 as D (5 bases). The germline V and J ends were trimmed by 1 base and 6 bases, with 11 bases remaining between them. Germline CDR1 is MNHNS and CDR2 is SASEGT. This CDR3 spans 14 amino acids.